Listed here are 23 T cell receptor beta chains from one sample, sequenced in a study of T cell responses to AZD1222 COVID-19 vaccine. Assay used: immunoSEQ multiplex PCR; TCRdb lists only in-frame clones, some missing. Counted here are 95,000 to 110,000 clones, 90% to 95% occurring once; the ten biggest clones make up 45%. Sequenced material: peripheral blood, taken on day 0 of AZD1222 vaccination. These receptors were collected from an adult in good health.

This rearrangement joins TRBV6-2 or TRBV6-3 to TRBJ1-5; tentative D call: TRBD1 (5 bases). Per germline, CDR1 MNHEY and CDR2 SVGEGT. V was clipped by 2 bases and J by 0 bases, with 11 bases between them. The CDR3 runs 16 residues. The CDR3 protein is CASSYGGSYSNQPQHF. The CDR3 bases are TGTGCCAGCAGTTACGGGGGATCTTATAGCAATCAGCCCCAGCATTTT.

A single count supports this clone. The V call is TRBV19, the J call TRBJ1-5; D might be TRBD1 (5 bases). Germline V gene sequence: CDR1 LNHDA, CDR2 SQIVND (reference sequence). The CDR3 loop spans 15 amino acids. V lost 8 bases and J 3 bases, leaving 17 bases between the germline ends. The DNA of the CDR3 is TGTGCCAGTTCTCCCCCAGGGAGGGACAATCAGCCCCAGCATTTT. This encodes CASSPPGRDNQPQHF.

This chain joins TRBV10-3 and TRBJ2-1; D unclear. The germline V gene has CDR1 ENHRY and CDR2 SYGVKD. CDR3 length equals 13 residues. Trimming removed 6 bases from V and 5 bases from J, with 11 bases in between. CDR3: CAIREPLNNEQFF. CDR3 in DNA: TGTGCCATCAGGGAGCCCCTAAACAATGAGCAGTTCTTC.

The chain is built from TRBV2 and TRBJ1-1; 10 bases agree with TRBD1. Germline-derived CDR1 and CDR2 are SNHLY and FYNNEI. The CDR3 has 14 amino acids. V was pared by 6 bases and J by 3 bases, with 4 bases of the junction left unmatched. The CDR3 is CASSRDRGDTEAFF. Here the CDR3 DNA reads TGTGCCAGCAGCAGGGACAGGGGAGACACTGAAGCTTTCTTT.

The chain couples TRBV10-3 to TRBJ1-3; the D gene is possibly TRBD1 (5 bases). V lost 4 bases and J 2 bases, leaving 12 bases between the germline ends. This CDR3 has 15 amino acids. Looked up from germline, CDR1 is ENHRY and CDR2 is SYGVKD. Here the CDR3 DNA reads TGTGCCATCAGTGCCAATCCGGGGGCTGGAAACACCATATATTTT. Encoded protein: CAISANPGAGNTIYF.

The chain has TRBV5-1 and TRBJ2-2; 15 bases are a match to TRBD2. Germline loops: CDR1 SGHRS, CDR2 YFSETQ. The J segment lost 7 bases and the V segment lost 3 bases, leaving 7 bases of the junction unmatched. The CDR3 totals 17 residues. The CDR3: CASSSGLAGGLGGELFF. In DNA form, the CDR3 reads TGCGCCAGCAGCTCGGGACTAGCGGGAGGACTGGGCGGGGAGCTGTTTTTT.

The DNA for the CDR3 is TGTGCCAGCAGCGTAGACCCCGCTACAGGGACTGAGCAGTTCTTC. It translates to CASSVDPATGTEQFF. The chain recombines TRBV9 with TRBJ2-1; D perhaps matches TRBD1 (6 bases). The CDR3 contains 15 residues. The germline gives CDR1 SGDLS, CDR2 YYNGEE. V lost 0 bases, J lost 9 bases, and 16 bases lay in between. The full variable domain, rest sourced from reference TRBV9 and TRBJ2-1, is DSGVTQTPKHLITATGQRVTLRCSPRSGDLSVYWYQQSLDQGLQFLIQYYNGEERAKGNILERFSAQQFPDLHSELNLSSLELGDSALYFCASSVDPATGTEQFFGPGTRLTVL.

The V gene is TRBV5-8, the J gene TRBJ2-7; D is unresolved. CDR3 size: 15 residues. Germline assignment: CDR1 SGHTS and CDR2 YDEGEE. Trimming cost V 4 bases and J 2 bases, with 16 bases left between them. This CDR3 reads CASSPRTQLTYEQYF. The DNA for the CDR3 is TGTGCCAGCAGCCCCCGTACACAGTTAACCTACGAGCAGTACTTC.

The J gene is TRBJ1-2, the V gene TRBV6-1, with 12 bases matching TRBD1. The germline gives CDR1 MNHNS, CDR2 SASEGT. V gave up 0 bases and J gave up 8 bases; unmatched junction bases: 4. The length of the CDR3 is 15 residues. CDR3 coding DNA: TGTGCCAGCAGTGAAGCGCGGGACAGGGGGCGCGGCTACACCTTC. Encoded protein: CASSEARDRGRGYTF.

V usage is TRBV3-1 (or the pseudogene TRBV3-2) and J usage is TRBJ2-7; 10 positions agree with TRBD2. V dropped 0 bases and J dropped 4; count of bases not matched to a gene: 9. The CDR3 runs 17 residues. CDR1 is LGHDT and CDR2 is YNNKEL in the germline V gene (reference sequence). The CDR3 loop reads CASSQDYPSGSIYEQYF. CDR3 nucleotide sequence: TGTGCCAGCAGCCAAGATTATCCTAGCGGGAGTATTTACGAGCAGTACTTC.

The rearrangement uses TRBV11-3 and TRBJ2-7; maybe TRBD1 (6 bases). Germline V gene sequence: CDR1 SGHNT, CDR2 YENEEA. The CDR3 runs to 15 residues. Trimming left V 1 base short and J 1 base short, with 11 bases between. CDR3 in DNA: TGTGCCAGCAGCTTAGGGGGGCAGGGGTCCTACGAGCAGTACTTC. Amino acids: CASSLGGQGSYEQYF. Combining the CDR3 with reference TRBV11-3 and TRBJ2-7 gives the whole variable domain EAGVVQSPRYKIIEKKQPVAFWCNPISGHNTLYWYLQNLGQGPELLIRYENEEAVDDSQLPKDRFSAERLKGVDSTLKIQPAELGDSAVYLCASSLGGQGSYEQYFGPGTRLTVT.

V and J are TRBV25-1 and TRBJ2-7; TRBD2 aligns across 9 bases. The germline gives CDR1 MGHDK, CDR2 SYGVNS. The CDR3 covers 15 residues. Trimming cost V 4 bases and J 4 bases; bases outside gene matches: 8. The CDR3 DNA reads as TGTGCCAGCAGTGTTTTAGCGGGAGCTGCGTACGAGCAGTACTTC. Translated, it gives CASSVLAGAAYEQYF.

This chain connects TRBV19 to TRBJ2-1, with 13 bases that match TRBD2. Trimming took 6 bases from V and 6 from J; bases not matched to a gene: 2. The CDR3 loop spans 14 amino acids. Germline CDR1 reads LNHDA; CDR2 reads SQIVND (reference sequence). The CDR3 is CASRLAGGPNEQFF. CDR3 DNA: TGTGCCAGTAGACTAGCGGGAGGGCCCAATGAGCAGTTCTTC. The full variable domain, rest sourced from reference TRBV19 and TRBJ2-1, is DGGITQSPKYLFRKEGQNVTLSCEQNLNHDAMYWYRQDPGQGLRLIYYSQIVNDFQKGDIAEGYSVSREKKESFPLTVTSAQKNPTAFYLCASRLAGGPNEQFFGPGTRLTVL.

This chain joins TRBV7-9 and TRBJ1-3; 8 bases fit TRBD1. The J segment lost 3 bases and the V segment lost 7 bases, leaving 5 bases of the junction unmatched. There are 14 residues in the CDR3. Germline CDR1 reads SEHNR; CDR2 reads FQNEAQ (reference sequence). The CDR3 spells CASTRQGSGNTIYF. The CDR3 bases are TGTGCCAGCACCCGACAGGGGAGTGGAAACACCATATATTTT.

The chain recombines TRBV19 with TRBJ1-5; possibly TRBD1 for D (6 bases). V was cut by 6 bases and J by 10 bases, with 13 bases left in between. The CDR3 spans 12 residues. Germline V gene sequence: CDR1 LNHDA, CDR2 SQIVND (reference sequence). This CDR3 reads CASRQGPIPQHF. The CDR3 nucleotides are TGTGCCAGTAGGCAGGGGCCCATACCCCAGCATTTT.

This sequence joins TRBV19 and TRBJ1-2; 8 bases are a match to TRBD1. V trimming: 5 bases; J trimming: 4 bases; junction bases outside the gene matches: 3. This CDR3 comprises 13 residues. Germline CDR1 reads LNHDA; CDR2 reads SQIVND (reference sequence). CDR3 loop: CASSPDRGYGYTF. The CDR3 DNA follows: TGTGCCAGTAGTCCTGACAGGGGCTATGGCTACACCTTC. Full variable domain (missing parts from reference TRBV19 and TRBJ1-2): DGGITQSPKYLFRKEGQNVTLSCEQNLNHDAMYWYRQDPGQGLRLIYYSQIVNDFQKGDIAEGYSVSREKKESFPLTVTSAQKNPTAFYLCASSPDRGYGYTFGSGTRLTVV.

V is TRBV29-1 and J is TRBJ2-2; D may be TRBD1 or TRBD2 (5 bases each). CDR3 length equals 14 residues. Germline values: CDR1 SQVTM, CDR2 ANQGSEA. Trimming left V 6 bases short and J 7 bases short, with 18 bases between. CDR3 sequence: CSVATGTFGGELFF. The CDR3 bases are TGCAGCGTAGCGACGGGGACGTTCGGCGGGGAGCTGTTTTTT.

V is TRBV7-3 and J is TRBJ2-5, with 8 positions matching TRBD2. Per the germline V gene, CDR1 is SGHTA and CDR2 is FQGTGA. The CDR3 length is 16 residues. J gave up 0 bases and V 3 bases, and 6 bases lay outside the gene matches. CDR3 DNA sequence: TGTGCCAGCAGCTTCGGAAGCGGGAGTAACCAAGAGACCCAGTACTTC. It translates to CASSFGSGSNQETQYF.

The rearrangement uses TRBV5-4 and TRBJ2-5; tentatively, D is TRBD1 (5 bases). V lost 7 bases and J lost 4, with 20 bases in between. This CDR3 region has 15 residues. Germline values: CDR1 SGHNT, CDR2 YYREEE (reference sequence). CDR3 sequence: CASWKGQGWGETQYF. The CDR3 nucleotides are TGTGCCAGCTGGAAAGGGCAGGGCTGGGGAGAGACCCAGTACTTC. The full variable domain, in which reference TRBV5-4 and TRBJ2-5 provide the parts outside the CDR3, is ETGVTQSPTHLIKTRGQQVTLRCSSQSGHNTVSWYQQALGQGPQFIFQYYREEENGRGNFPPRFSGLQFPNYSSELNVNALELDDSALYLCASWKGQGWGETQYFGPGTRLLVL.

This clone was seen just once. The V call is TRBV28, the J call TRBJ2-7, with D possibly TRBD1 on 5 matching bases. This CDR3 has 15 residues. Germline values: CDR1 MDHEN, CDR2 SYDVKM. V was shortened by 5 bases and J by 2 bases, with 16 bases between the two germline ends. The CDR3 sequence is CASSIGVGHPYEQYF. CDR3 nucleotides: TGTGCCAGCAGTATAGGAGTGGGGCACCCCTACGAGCAGTACTTC.

The count of this clone is one. V is TRBV6-2 or TRBV6-3 and J is TRBJ2-1; D unresolved. The length of the CDR3 is 13 residues. Trimming pared 5 bases from V and 8 bases from J, leaving 13 bases between. Germline assignment: CDR1 MNHEY and CDR2 SVGEGT. CDR3 sequence: CASSPEVVHEQFF. The DNA for the CDR3 is TGTGCCAGCAGTCCCGAGGTTGTCCATGAGCAGTTCTTC.

The CDR3 is CASSTGNQPQHF. Written as DNA, the CDR3 is TGTGCCAGCAGCACAGGCAATCAGCCCCAGCATTTT. V gene TRBV6-2 or TRBV6-3 combines with J gene TRBJ1-5, with no clear D. V lost 6 bases to trimming and J lost 2 bases, with 5 bases between them. Per the germline V gene, CDR1 is MNHEY and CDR2 is SVGEGT. The CDR3 is made up of 12 amino acids.

This rearrangement joins TRBV7-8 to TRBJ1-1; D is undetermined. The CDR3 sequence is 15 residues long. The V gene's germline CDR1 is SGHVS and CDR2 FQNEAQ. V was pared by 1 base and J by 4 bases, with 13 bases between. CDR3 residues: CASSLEADWSTEAFF. DNA of the CDR3: TGTGCCAGCAGCTTAGAGGCGGATTGGAGCACTGAAGCTTTCTTT.